The sequence of this T cell receptor beta chain was determined in a study of vaccination effects on CD4 cells after COVID-19. Having been cultured for roughly 9 days, the cells underwent CD4+ T cell isolation. Two doses of either BNT162b2 or mRNA-1273 were given to each participant. Libraries were prepared by immunoSEQ multiplex PCR; TCRdb keeps only in-frame clonotypes and omits some of them. The sample has about 40,000 clones, under 70% seen once. In regard to this clone: Its target is unknown.

The clonotype originates from a human donor who received a COVID-19 vaccine. Material: CD4+ T cells from PBMCs cultured without peptide, obtained after COVID-19 vaccination.

CDR3: CASKFTAAYGYTF. CDR3 in DNA: TGTGCCAGTAAATTCACGGCAGCCTATGGCTACACCTTC. This chain connects TRBV19 to TRBJ1-2, with D hard to call. Germline CDR1 and CDR2: LNHDA and SQIVND (reference sequence). Trimming left V 7 bases short and J 4 bases short, with 13 bases between. The CDR3 totals 13 residues.